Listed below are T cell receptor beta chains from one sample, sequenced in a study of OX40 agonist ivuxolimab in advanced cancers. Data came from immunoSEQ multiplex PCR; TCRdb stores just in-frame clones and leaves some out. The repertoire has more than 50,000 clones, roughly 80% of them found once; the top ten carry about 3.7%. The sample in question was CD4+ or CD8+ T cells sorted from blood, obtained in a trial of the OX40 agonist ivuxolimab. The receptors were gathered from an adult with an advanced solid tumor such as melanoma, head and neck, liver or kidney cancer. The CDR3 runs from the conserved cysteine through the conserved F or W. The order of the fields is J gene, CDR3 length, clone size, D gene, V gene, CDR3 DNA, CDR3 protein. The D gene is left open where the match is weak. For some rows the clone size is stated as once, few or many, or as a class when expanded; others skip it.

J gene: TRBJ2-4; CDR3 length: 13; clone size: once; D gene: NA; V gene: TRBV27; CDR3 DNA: TGTGCCAGCAGTTTGGGCGTTTTAGACATTCAGTACTTC; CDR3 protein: CASSLGVLDIQYF
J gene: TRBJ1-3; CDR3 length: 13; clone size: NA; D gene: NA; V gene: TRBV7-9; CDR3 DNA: TGTGCCAGCAGCTTAGGGTTGGGAAACACCATATATTTT; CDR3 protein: CASSLGLGNTIYF
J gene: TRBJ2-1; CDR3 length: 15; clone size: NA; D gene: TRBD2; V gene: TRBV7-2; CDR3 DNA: TGTGCCAGCAGCCAGAGAAGCGGGAGGGTATTTGAGCAGTTCTTC; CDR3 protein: CASSQRSGRVFEQFF
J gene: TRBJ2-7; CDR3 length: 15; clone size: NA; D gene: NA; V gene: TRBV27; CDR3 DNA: TGTGCCAGTCTCGGGTGGGGTACAGGGCTCTACGAGCAGTACTTC; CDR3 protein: CASLGWGTGLYEQYF
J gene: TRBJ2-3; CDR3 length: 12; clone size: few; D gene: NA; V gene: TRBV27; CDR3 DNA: TGTGCCAGCGCTACCAACACAGATACGCAGTATTTT; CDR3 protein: CASATNTDTQYF
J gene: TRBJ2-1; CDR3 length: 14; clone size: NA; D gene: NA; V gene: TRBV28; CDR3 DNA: TGTGCCAGCAGTTTATATAGGGACTACAATGAGCAGTTCTTC; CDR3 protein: CASSLYRDYNEQFF
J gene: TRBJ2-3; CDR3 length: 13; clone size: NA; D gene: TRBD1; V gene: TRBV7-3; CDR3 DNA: TGTGCCAGCGGACAGGGGGCGGGAGATACGCAGTATTTT; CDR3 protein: CASGQGAGDTQYF
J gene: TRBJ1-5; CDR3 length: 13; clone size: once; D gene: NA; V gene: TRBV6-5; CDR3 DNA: TGTGCCAGCAGTTACTCGTCCCATCAGCCTCAGCATTTT; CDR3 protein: CASSYSSHQPQHF
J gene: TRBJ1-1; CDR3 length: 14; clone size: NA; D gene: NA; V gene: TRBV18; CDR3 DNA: TGTGCCAGCTCACCTCGGCAGGTAGGCACTGAAGCTTTCTTT; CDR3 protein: CASSPRQVGTEAFF
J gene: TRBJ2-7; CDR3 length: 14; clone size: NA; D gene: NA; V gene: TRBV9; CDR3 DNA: TGTGCCAGCAGCGTAGGTCGGCAGCCCTACGAGCAGTACTTC; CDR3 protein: CASSVGRQPYEQYF
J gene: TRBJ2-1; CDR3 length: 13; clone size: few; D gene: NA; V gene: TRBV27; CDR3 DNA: TGTGCCAGCAGTGTTGGACCCGGAAATGAGCAGTTCTTC; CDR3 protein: CASSVGPGNEQFF
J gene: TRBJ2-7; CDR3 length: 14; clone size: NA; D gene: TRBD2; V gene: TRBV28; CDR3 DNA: TGTGCCAGCAGTCCCCTAGCGGGAGTTAGCGAGCAGTACTTC; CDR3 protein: CASSPLAGVSEQYF
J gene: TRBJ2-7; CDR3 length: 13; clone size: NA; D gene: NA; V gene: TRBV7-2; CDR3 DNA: TGTGCCAGCAGCCAAAGACTGGGCTACGAGCAGTACTTC; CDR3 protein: CASSQRLGYEQYF
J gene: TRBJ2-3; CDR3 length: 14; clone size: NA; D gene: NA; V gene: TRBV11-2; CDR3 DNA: TGTGCCAGCAGCTTAGTTGATCAGGGCTATACGCAGTATTTT; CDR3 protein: CASSLVDQGYTQYF
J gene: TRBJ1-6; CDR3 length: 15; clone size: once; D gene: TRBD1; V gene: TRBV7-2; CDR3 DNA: TGTGCCAGCAGCCCAACGACAGGGGGCTTATCACCCCTCCACTTT; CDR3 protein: CASSPTTGGLSPLHF
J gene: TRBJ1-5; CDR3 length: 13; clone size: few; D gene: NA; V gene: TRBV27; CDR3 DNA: TGTGCCAGCAGTTTCGGGGGGGATCAGCCCCAGCATTTT; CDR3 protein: CASSFGGDQPQHF